This TCR beta chain was retrieved from a study of OX40 agonist ivuxolimab in advanced cancers. Findings and caveats of the study: Some of the nonresponding patients also showed low levels of normalized T-cell clonal expansion. Clonal expansion was seen in CD4+ and CD8+ blood T cells by week 6 at 0.1 to 3.0 mg/kg.

Measured with immunoSEQ multiplex PCR; TCRdb has only the in-frame clones, and not every one. The sample records some 80,000 clones, about 88% being singletons. Note on this clone: Its antigen remains unidentified.

Germline values: CDR1 MNHNY, CDR2 SVGAGI (reference sequence). The CDR3 runs 12 residues. Trimming took off 6 bases at V and 5 bases at J, with 10 bases between the two ends. This chain uses TRBV6-6 with TRBJ1-2; D possibly corresponds to TRBD1 (6 bases). This clonotype originated in an adult with an advanced solid tumor such as melanoma, head and neck, liver or kidney cancer. The input for sequencing was CD4+ or CD8+ T cells sorted from blood, taken in a trial of the OX40 agonist ivuxolimab. The CDR3 DNA follows: TGTGCCAGCAGGAGGGACACGTATGGCTACACCTTC. Amino acid sequence: CASRRDTYGYTF.